This TCR beta chain was observed in a study of identical twins. Study outcomes and limitations: Weaker excess twin sharing was observed in beta out-of-frame sequences. Some out-of-frame alpha sequences were shared by twins, and these showed excess low generation probability.

A universal primer site arose from template switching, and cDNA bore unique molecular identifiers. TCRdb recomputed calls from the 5' RACE reads with MiXCR, one row per CDR3 protein. The data show about 210,000 distinct CDR3 sequences, 9.4% seen once. The sample holds many counts of this clonotype. What it recognizes is unknown. The CDR3 spans 15 residues. CDR1 LGHDT and CDR2 YNNKEL come from the germline V gene (reference sequence). V lost 0 bases and J 6 bases, leaving 14 bases between the germline ends. The rearrangement links TRBV3-1 to TRBJ1-1; no clear D gene. Sequencing was carried out using memory (CD45RO+) T cells sorted from blood. The receptor comes from a woman aged 18-29 years in good health. CDR3 loop: CASSQDAGMFAEAFF. For the CDR3, the DNA is TGTGCCAGCAGCCAAGACGCGGGGATGTTCGCTGAAGCTTTCTTT.